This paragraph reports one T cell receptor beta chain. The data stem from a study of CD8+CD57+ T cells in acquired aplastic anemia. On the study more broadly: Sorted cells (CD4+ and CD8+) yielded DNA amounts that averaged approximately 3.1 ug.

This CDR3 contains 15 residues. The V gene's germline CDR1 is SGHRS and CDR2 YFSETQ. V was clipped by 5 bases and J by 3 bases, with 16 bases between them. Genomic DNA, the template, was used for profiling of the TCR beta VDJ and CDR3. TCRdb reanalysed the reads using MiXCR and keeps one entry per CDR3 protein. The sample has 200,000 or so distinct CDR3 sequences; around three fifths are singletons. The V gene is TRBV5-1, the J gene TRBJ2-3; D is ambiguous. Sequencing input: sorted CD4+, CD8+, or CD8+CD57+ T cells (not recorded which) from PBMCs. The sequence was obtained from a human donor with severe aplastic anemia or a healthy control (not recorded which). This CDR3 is CASSTGRRGTDTQYF. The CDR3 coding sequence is TGCGCCAGCAGTACCGGGCGGAGAGGAACAGATACGCAGTATTTT.